This is a list of T cell receptor beta chains from one sample in a study of T cell responses to AZD1222 COVID-19 vaccine. Method: immunoSEQ multiplex PCR; TCRdb's copy keeps in-frame clones and lacks some. This table has 100,000 to 150,000 clones, approximately 84% appearing once. Sequenced material: peripheral blood, taken on day 0 of AZD1222 vaccination. Source of these receptors: an adult in good health. The CDR3 runs from the conserved cysteine through the conserved F or W. The order of the fields is CDR3 protein, CDR3 DNA, J gene, clone size, V gene, D gene. D genes are given only for firm matches. The size of a clone is reported for some rows only, either as once, few or many, or as a class for expanded clones.

CDR3: CASSSNTGTGGEQYF
DNA: TGTGCTAGCAGCTCCAACACCGGGACAGGGGGGGAGCAGTACTTC
J: TRBJ2-7
size: NA
V: TRBV7-7
D: TRBD1

CDR3: CASSLFITGPGHYGYTF
DNA: TGTGCCAGCAGTTTATTTATTACAGGACCAGGGCACTATGGCTACACCTTC
J: TRBJ1-2
size: NA
V: TRBV28
D: NA

CDR3: CASSQYSSYEQYF
DNA: TGTGCCAGCAGCCAATATAGTTCCTACGAGCAGTACTTC
J: TRBJ2-7
size: few
V: TRBV14
D: NA

CDR3: CASSLARTSGGPSSYNEQFF
DNA: TGCGCCAGCAGCTTGGCCCGGACTAGCGGGGGGCCTAGCTCCTACAATGAGCAGTTCTTC
J: TRBJ2-1
size: NA
V: TRBV5-1
D: TRBD2

CDR3: CASSFGQYGYTF
DNA: TGTGCCAGCAGCTTCGGACAGTATGGCTACACCTTC
J: TRBJ1-2
size: NA
V: TRBV13
D: NA

CDR3: CASSPGTAGQFF
DNA: TGTGCCAGCAGTCCAGGGACCGCCGGGCAGTTCTTC
J: TRBJ2-1
size: NA
V: TRBV12-3/TRBV12-4
D: NA

CDR3: CASKGGQGGQPQHF
DNA: TGTGCCAGCAAGGGAGGACAGGGGGGACAGCCCCAGCATTTT
J: TRBJ1-5
size: NA
V: TRBV2
D: TRBD1

CDR3: CASSVPGTSGIGTQYF
DNA: TGTGCCAGCAGCGTCCCCGGGACTAGTGGGATAGGTACGCAGTATTTT
J: TRBJ2-3
size: NA
V: TRBV7-2
D: TRBD2

CDR3: CASSPGTSGRATQYF
DNA: TGTGCCAGCAGCCCCGGGACTAGCGGACGCGCGACCCAGTACTTC
J: TRBJ2-5
size: NA
V: TRBV2
D: TRBD2

CDR3: CASSLSGGYTF
DNA: TGTGCCAGCAGCTTGAGTGGTGGCTACACCTTC
J: TRBJ1-2
size: NA
V: TRBV5-6
D: NA

CDR3: CASSYTTRAGQETQYF
DNA: TGTGCCAGCAGTTACACGACTAGGGCGGGTCAAGAGACCCAGTACTTC
J: TRBJ2-5
size: NA
V: TRBV6-5
D: NA

CDR3: CASSLGLGASYGYTF
DNA: TGTGCCAGCAGCTTAGGACTGGGGGCCAGCTATGGCTACACCTTC
J: TRBJ1-2
size: NA
V: TRBV7-2
D: NA

CDR3: CASSSGPGTEAFF
DNA: TGTGCCAGCAGTTCAGGTCCGGGCACTGAAGCTTTCTTT
J: TRBJ1-1
size: NA
V: TRBV6-2/TRBV6-3
D: NA

CDR3: CASSLDGATRRDTQYF
DNA: TGTGCCAGCAGCTTAGACGGGGCCACACGGAGAGATACGCAGTATTTT
J: TRBJ2-3
size: NA
V: TRBV7-2
D: NA

CDR3: CASSQGGAISGANVLTF
DNA: TGTGCCAGCTCACAAGGGGGTGCAATCTCTGGGGCCAACGTCCTGACTTTC
J: TRBJ2-6
size: NA
V: TRBV18
D: NA